The present TCR beta chain was sequenced within a study of T cell responses to AZD1222 COVID-19 vaccine. Overall study: Second-dose intervals near 4 or 12 weeks were combined.

Sequencing was performed with immunoSEQ multiplex PCR; in TCRdb, only in-frame clones are kept and a portion is missing. The repertoire holds around 110,000 clones, with approximately 84% as singletons. Germline V gene sequence: CDR1 LNHDA, CDR2 SQIVND (reference sequence). The CDR3 extends over 13 amino acids. V dropped 3 bases and J dropped 1 base, with 6 bases sitting between them. In regard to this clone: The antigen remains unidentified.

Study-wide findings and caveats: Females made up more of the donors, who were largely white British, and clonal diversity may have come out too low. Baseline antibody screening turned up just 6 or 7 seropositive AZD1222 recipients.

Material: peripheral blood, obtained on day 0 of AZD1222 vaccination. The source of this sequence is an adult in good health. The rearrangement uses TRBV19 and TRBJ1-1; D remains ambiguous. CDR3 sequence: CASSIGTNTEAFF. The CDR3 coding sequence is TGTGCCAGTAGTATCGGCACGAACACTGAAGCTTTCTTT.